A single sample is the source of the 21 T cell receptor beta chains below, sequenced in a study of metastatic and nonmetastatic thyroid tumors. Every patient was untreated before thyroid surgery. TCRdb reassembled clones from the PCR reads with MiXCR. The table has 60,000 or so clones, 25% to 30% seen once. Specimen: blood. The source of these receptors is a female donor with papillary thyroid cancer or a benign thyroid nodule (not recorded which). Some clones in this sample may be carry-over from other donors' samples.

The count of this clone is one. V and J are TRBV13 and TRBJ2-3, with 7 bases matching TRBD2. V trimming: 0 bases; J trimming: 2 bases; junction bases outside the gene matches: 8. The CDR3 length is 17 residues. Per germline, CDR1 PRHDT and CDR2 FYEKMQ (reference sequence). This chain's CDR3 is CASSLGAPSGPTDTQYF. The CDR3 nucleotides are TGTGCCAGCAGCTTAGGGGCCCCTAGCGGACCCACAGATACGCAGTATTTT.

This chain joins TRBV28 and TRBJ2-7, with D perhaps TRBD2 (5 bases). The germline V and J ends were trimmed by 0 bases and 6 bases, with 12 bases remaining between them. Germline CDR1 reads MDHEN; CDR2 reads SYDVKM. This CDR3 spans 14 amino acids. The CDR3 DNA reads TGTGCCAGCAGTTTATGGGGGAGACGGGGCGAGCAGTACTTC. Its protein product is CASSLWGRRGEQYF.

The chain couples TRBV5-1 to TRBJ2-2, with D possibly matching TRBD2 (6 bases). Germline V gives CDR1 SGHRS, CDR2 YFSETQ. The CDR3 contains 16 residues. Deletions cut 0 bases from V and 4 bases from J, with 13 bases between. The CDR3, as DNA: TGCGCCAGCAGCTTGGCCCCTAGCGAGCCCACCGGGGAGCTGTTTTTT. It yields the protein CASSLAPSEPTGELFF. Drawing the rest from reference TRBV5-1 and TRBJ2-2, the complete variable domain is KAGVTQTPRYLIKTRGQQVTLSCSPISGHRSVSWYQQTPGQGLQFLFEYFSETQRNKGNFPGRFSGRQFSNSRSEMNVSTLELGDSALYLCASSLAPSEPTGELFFGEGSRLTVL.

This clone was observed a handful of times. The chain is built from TRBV30 and TRBJ2-3, with D possibly matching TRBD2 (6 bases). Trimming removed 2 bases at V and 3 bases at J, with 15 bases between. This CDR3 spans 15 amino acids. Germline loops: CDR1 GTSNPN, CDR2 SVGIG (reference sequence). In nucleotides, the CDR3 is TGTGCCTGGAGTCAGCAGGGACTCCCTACAGATACGCAGTATTTT. This translates into CAWSQQGLPTDTQYF.

A word on this clone: Within the sample, other DNA sequences also encode this same CDR3. The chain employs TRBV20-1 and TRBJ2-7; a weak D match, TRBD1 (5 bases). Germline CDR1 and CDR2: DFQATT and SNEGSKA (reference sequence). The CDR3 is made up of 12 amino acids. The V and J ends lost 1 base and 3 bases respectively, with 7 bases between them. The CDR3 DNA is TGCAGTGCTAGAGGGCAGGGCTACGAGCAGTACTTC. Its translation is CSARGQGYEQYF.

This clone was picked up a small number of times. The chain carries TRBV6-1 and TRBJ2-1, with 10 bases identical to TRBD2. The CDR3 length is 15 residues. V shed 5 bases and J 4 bases; nucleotides not matched to a gene: 5. Germline V gene lookup returns CDR1 MNHNS and CDR2 SASEGT. The CDR3 loop reads CASSPGLAYYNEQFF. DNA for the CDR3: TGTGCCAGCAGTCCGGGACTAGCGTATTACAATGAGCAGTTCTTC.

The rearrangement links TRBV28 to TRBJ1-5, with D unclear. Germline CDR1 reads MDHEN; CDR2 reads SYDVKM. CDR3 length equals 14 residues. Trimming removed 3 bases at V and 7 bases at J, with 13 bases between. The CDR3 DNA follows: TGTGCCAGCAGTTTGTCTCTAGTAGGGCAGCCCCAGCATTTT. The encoded protein is CASSLSLVGQPQHF.

This clone was seen at least ten times. The V gene is TRBV4-1, the J gene TRBJ2-5; 13 bases map to TRBD2. Looked up from germline, CDR1 is MGHRA and CDR2 is YSYEKL. The junction had 15 bases not matched to a gene; V was cut back by 4 bases and J by 1 base. The CDR3 consists of 20 residues. CDR3 residues: CASSRPGLAGPAPVQETQYF. DNA for the CDR3: TGCGCCAGCAGCCGACCGGGACTAGCGGGACCAGCTCCTGTCCAAGAGACCCAGTACTTC.

The J gene is TRBJ2-1, the V gene TRBV6-2 or TRBV6-3; perhaps D is TRBD1 or TRBD2 (5 bases each). Trimming stripped 5 bases from V and 8 bases from J, with 13 bases between. The germline V gene encodes CDR1 MNHEY and CDR2 SVGEGT. The CDR3 is made up of 13 amino acids. CDR3 loop: CASSGDGADEQFF. Here the CDR3 DNA reads TGTGCCAGCAGTGGGGACGGTGCTGATGAGCAGTTCTTC.

This chain joins TRBV19 and TRBJ1-1; no firm D call. V lost 7 bases and J lost 1, with 10 bases in between. Germline CDR1 reads LNHDA; CDR2 reads SQIVND (reference sequence). This CDR3 has 13 amino acids. As DNA, the CDR3 is TGTGCCAGTATTCCTGTCTCGAACACTGAAGCTTTCTTT. It specifies CASIPVSNTEAFF.

The gene calls are TRBV6-2 or TRBV6-3 and TRBJ1-1; D is undetermined. V was clipped by 8 bases and J by 0 bases, with 10 bases between them. Germline-derived CDR1 and CDR2 are MNHEY and SVGEGT. The CDR3 sequence is 13 residues long. The CDR3 DNA is TGTGCCAGCTCATTGGCCATGAACACTGAAGCTTTCTTT. As protein: CASSLAMNTEAFF.

V is TRBV11-2 and J is TRBJ1-6; 7 nucleotides agree with TRBD1. Trimming cost V 5 bases and J 3 bases; bases outside gene matches: 4. From germline, CDR1 is SGHAT and CDR2 FQNNGV. The CDR3 has 15 residues. The CDR3 protein is CASSPQGLYNSPLHF. DNA for the CDR3: TGTGCCAGCAGCCCACAGGGGCTCTATAATTCACCCCTCCACTTT.

This clone was seen more than once but under ten times. An end of the junction does not agree with germline; a read error may underlie this. Other DNA sequences from this sample encode an identical CDR3 as well. This rearrangement joins TRBV19 to TRBJ1-1, with D tentatively TRBD1 (5 bases). This CDR3 region has 15 residues. Germline values: CDR1 LNHDA, CDR2 SQIVND (reference sequence). The CDR3 coding sequence is TGTGCCAGTAGTATTTGGGGGGATGTTAGCACTGAAGCCTTCTTT. It encodes CASSIWGDVSTEAFF.

V and J are TRBV11-2 and TRBJ2-1, with TRBD1 matching over 7 bases. CDR1 is SGHAT and CDR2 is FQNNGV in the germline V gene. The length of the CDR3 is 16 residues. V was pared by 5 bases and J by 5 bases, with 12 bases of the junction left unmatched. The DNA of the CDR3 is TGTGCCAGCAGCCCCCACACAGGGGCGTGGGACAATGAGCAGTTCTTC. This encodes CASSPHTGAWDNEQFF. Combining the CDR3 with reference TRBV11-2 and TRBJ2-1 gives the whole variable domain EAGVAQSPRYKIIEKRQSVAFWCNPISGHATLYWYQQILGQGPKLLIQFQNNGVVDDSQLPKDRFSAERLKGVDSTLKIQPAKLEDSAVYLCASSPHTGAWDNEQFFGPGTRLTVL.

This clone was seen a few times. The chain joins TRBV6-1 to TRBJ1-5; 7 nucleotides line up with TRBD1. The ends lost 5 bases at V and 2 bases at J; junction bases unmatched: 3. The germline CDR1 and CDR2 sequences are MNHNS and SASEGT. The CDR3 loop spans 14 amino acids. The CDR3 DNA follows: TGTGCCAGCAGTCACGACAGGGGCAATCAGCCCCAGCATTTT. Translating it yields CASSHDRGNQPQHF.

The chain recombines TRBV5-1 with TRBJ1-2; perhaps TRBD1 as D (6 bases). This CDR3 region has 12 residues. Germline CDR1 and CDR2: SGHRS and YFSETQ. V was pared by 0 bases and J by 8 bases, with 8 bases between. The DNA of the CDR3 is TGCGCCAGCAGCTTGGAGGGGGGAGGCTACACCTTC. It specifies CASSLEGGGYTF.

For the CDR3, the DNA is TGTGCCAGCAGCACAGGGAATTCACCCCTCCACTTT. Protein sequence: CASSTGNSPLHF. V and J are TRBV27 and TRBJ1-6, with D perhaps matching TRBD1 (6 bases). Germline values: CDR1 MNHEY, CDR2 SMNVEV (reference sequence). The length of the CDR3 is 12 residues. V was trimmed by 6 bases and J by 7 bases, leaving 7 bases between them.

The chain couples TRBV5-1 to TRBJ2-2, with a tentative D call TRBD2 (5 bases). Germline CDR1 SGHRS, CDR2 YFSETQ. V lost 2 bases and J lost 2, with 10 bases in between. The CDR3 has 15 residues. DNA of the CDR3: TGCGCCAGCAGCTTCATAGAGGGAAACACCGGGGAGCTGTTTTTT. Translating gives CASSFIEGNTGELFF.

This clone was picked up a small number of times. V and J are TRBV28 and TRBJ2-5, with 7 bases fitting TRBD1. There are 14 residues in the CDR3. V lost 3 bases to trimming and J lost 5 bases; unmatched junction nucleotides: 6. CDR1 and CDR2 (germline): MDHEN, SYDVKM. The CDR3, as DNA: TGTGCCAGCAGTTTTCGGACAGGTCGTGAGACCCAGTACTTC. Translating it yields CASSFRTGRETQYF.

This chain uses TRBV7-3 with TRBJ1-5, with D hard to call. The germline CDR1 and CDR2 sequences are SGHTA and FQGTGA. The V and J ends lost 2 bases and 13 bases respectively, with 18 bases between them. The length of the CDR3 is 14 residues. The CDR3 DNA follows: TGTGCCAGCAGCTTACAAAGAATCAATCAGACACAGCATTTT. Translated, it gives CASSLQRINQTQHF.

This clone turned up a few times. The V gene is TRBV5-1, the J gene TRBJ2-7; D uncertain. Germline V gene sequence: CDR1 SGHRS, CDR2 YFSETQ. The V and J ends lost 0 bases and 6 bases respectively, with 10 bases between them. This CDR3 spans 13 amino acids. The CDR3 nucleotides read TGCGCCAGCAGCTTGGTGGCAGACTCCGAGCAGTACTTC. The encoded protein is CASSLVADSEQYF.